A selection of T cell receptor beta chains follows, all from one sample in a study of T cells in Graves' hyperthyroidism and ophthalmopathy. TCRdb reprocessed the multiplex PCR reads with MiXCR, giving one entry per CDR3 protein. The sample holds under 700,000 distinct CDR3 sequences, under 60% seen once. The material sequenced was peripheral blood or thyroid tissue (not recorded which). These TCRs come from a woman under 30 with Graves' hyperthyroidism. The CDR3 runs from the conserved cysteine through the conserved F or W. D genes are given only for firm matches. The size entry is marked missing in some rows and otherwise reads once, few, many or a size class.

v_call	j_call	d_call	clone_size	cdr3_nt	cdr3_aa
TRBV7-8	TRBJ2-7	.	many	TGTGCCAGCAGCTTAGCTGCGACTACCTACGAGCAGTACTTC	CASSLAATTYEQYF
TRBV24-1	TRBJ2-7	.	.	TGTGCCACCAGTGAGTCTGACAGCCTCTACGAGCAGTACTTC	CATSESDSLYEQYF
TRBV5-1	TRBJ1-5	.	few	TGCGCCAGCAGCTTGGGGGGGTGGGAGAATCAGCCCCAGCATTTT	CASSLGGWENQPQHF
TRBV5-1	TRBJ1-2	.	.	TGCGCCAGCAGCCCCAAGGCAGCGCACGTCGGTGGCTACACCTTC	CASSPKAAHVGGYTF
TRBV7-9	TRBJ2-2	TRBD2	.	TGTGCCAGCAGCTACCAAGGACTAGCGGCGAACACCGGGGAGCTGTTTTTT	CASSYQGLAANTGELFF
TRBV29-1	TRBJ2-5	TRBD1	.	TGCAGCGCTAGACAGGGGGGGGAAGAGACCCAGTACTTC	CSARQGGEETQYF
TRBV5-1	TRBJ1-4	TRBD1	.	TGCGCCAGCAGCGGGACAGGGAGGGATGAAAAACTGTTTTTT	CASSGTGRDEKLFF
TRBV24-1	TRBJ1-5	.	many	TGTGCCACCACTTGGATCAATCAGCCCCAGCATTTT	CATTWINQPQHF
TRBV7-8	TRBJ1-1	.	many	TGTGCCAGCAGCCTTTCGACGAGCACTGAAGCTTTCTTT	CASSLSTSTEAFF
TRBV2	TRBJ2-7	.	.	TGTGCCAGCAAAGAGGGGGGCAGGTTCTACGAGCAGTACTTC	CASKEGGRFYEQYF
TRBV29-1	TRBJ2-2	TRBD1	few	TGCTGTGGCAGGGGGCCGGACACCGGGGAGCTGTTTTTT	CCGRGPDTGELFF
TRBV15	TRBJ1-2	TRBD1	many	TGTGCCACCAGCAGAGGCAGAGGGGGCCTTATCTATGGCTACACCTTC	CATSRGRGGLIYGYTF
TRBV7-9	TRBJ1-2	.	.	TGTGCCAGCAGCTTATGGGCGAAGGACCTAAAGGGCTACACCTTC	CASSLWAKDLKGYTF
TRBV24-1	TRBJ2-5	.	many	TGTGCCACCAGTGACCTTACCTTTGGGGGGCAAGAGACCCAGTACTTC	CATSDLTFGGQETQYF
TRBV10-3	TRBJ2-7	TRBD2	many	TGTGCCATCAGTGACCGGCGGGAGGGGGCAGGGGCGAAGTACGAGCAGTACTTC	CAISDRREGAGAKYEQYF
TRBV2	TRBJ2-7	TRBD2	.	TGTGCCAGCTCCTCCGTCGGCCTAGCGGGAGGAGAGCAGTACTTC	CASSSVGLAGGEQYF
TRBV29-1	TRBJ1-2	.	.	TGCAGCGAGGACGGGAACTATGGCTACACCTTC	CSEDGNYGYTF
TRBV20-1	TRBJ2-5	TRBD1	.	TGCAGTGCTAGAGACGACAGGGGCCTTGGGGAGACCCAGTACTTC	CSARDDRGLGETQYF
TRBV24-1	TRBJ1-3	.	many	TGTGCCACCGCTTCGGGGGCCGGTGGAGGAAACACCATATATTTT	CATASGAGGGNTIYF
TRBV12-3/TRBV12-4	TRBJ1-2	.	.	TGTGCCAGCAGTTTTAGAAACGGACGCTATGGCTACACCTTC	CASSFRNGRYGYTF
TRBV20-1	TRBJ2-5	.	.	TGCAGTGCTAATCCAGGGGCATCGGAGACCCAGTACTTC	CSANPGASETQYF
TRBV7-2	TRBJ2-5	TRBD2	.	TGTGCCAGCTCACCCAGCGGGACGAAAGAGACCCAGTACTTC	CASSPSGTKETQYF
TRBV19	TRBJ1-2	.	few	TGTGCCAGTGGACTGTTACGTAGAAACTATGGCTACACCTTC	CASGLLRRNYGYTF
TRBV10-3	TRBJ1-5	TRBD1	.	TGTGCCACCCGAGGAGGGGGCGGACAGCCCCAGCATTTT	CATRGGGGQPQHF